The clone carrying this TCR beta chain was seen only a few times. The antigen remains unidentified. These data are taken from a study of beta chain features in type 1 diabetes. Study observations and caveats: Type 1 diabetes patients had moderately but significantly shorter TCRB CDR3s in all four CD4+ subsets.

CDR3 length: 15 amino acids. Per germline, CDR1 SGHTA and CDR2 FQGNSA. The V gene lost 5 bases and the J gene lost 2 bases, with 16 bases spanning the gap. Expressed TCRB transcripts were sequenced, since all the RNA that had been isolated was reverse transcribed. An average of around 3.9 million reads was obtained for naive, central memory and regulatory T cell samples. Measured with immunoSEQ multiplex PCR; TCRdb has only the in-frame clones, and not every one. The sample carries 95,000 to 150,000 clones, about a sixth recorded once. V usage is TRBV7-2 and J usage is TRBJ2-7; possible D gene TRBD2, 6 bases. Material: central memory CD4+ T cells from blood. This clonotype was obtained from a man aged 30 to 45 with type 1 diabetes. The chain's CDR3 is CASSPRGEMAYEQYF. CDR3 coding DNA: TGTGCCAGCAGCCCTCGCGGGGAGATGGCCTACGAGCAGTACTTC.